This T cell receptor beta chain was found in a study of T-cell reconstitution after alpha-beta-depleted transplantation in children. Unique molecular identifiers were incorporated into the prepared TCRbeta library. TCRdb passed the PCR reads through MiXCR, listing each CDR3 protein once. Of around 360,000 distinct CDR3 sequences listed, 10% are singletons. This clonotype was seen at least ten times. There are 15 residues in the CDR3. V gave up 4 bases and J gave up 0 bases, with 9 bases separating them. Looked up from germline, CDR1 is SGHTA and CDR2 is FQGNSA. The chain carries TRBV7-2 and TRBJ2-2; D perhaps matches TRBD2 (6 bases). The clonotype was recovered from a human donor who donated a stem cell graft to a child with acute lymphoblastic leukemia. The specimen comprised PBMCs from the stem cell graft donor, sampled from the stem cell graft. As DNA, the CDR3 is TGTGCCAGCAGCTCCCGGGGGTCGAACACCGGGGAGCTGTTTTTT. This gives the protein CASSSRGSNTGELFF. The full variable domain, with the rest looked up from reference TRBV7-2 and TRBJ2-2, is GAGVSQSPSNKVTEKGKDVELRCDPISGHTALYWYRQSLGQGLEFLIYFQGNSAPDKSGLPSDRFSAERTGGSVSTLTIQRTQQEDSAVYLCASSSRGSNTGELFFGEGSRLTVL.